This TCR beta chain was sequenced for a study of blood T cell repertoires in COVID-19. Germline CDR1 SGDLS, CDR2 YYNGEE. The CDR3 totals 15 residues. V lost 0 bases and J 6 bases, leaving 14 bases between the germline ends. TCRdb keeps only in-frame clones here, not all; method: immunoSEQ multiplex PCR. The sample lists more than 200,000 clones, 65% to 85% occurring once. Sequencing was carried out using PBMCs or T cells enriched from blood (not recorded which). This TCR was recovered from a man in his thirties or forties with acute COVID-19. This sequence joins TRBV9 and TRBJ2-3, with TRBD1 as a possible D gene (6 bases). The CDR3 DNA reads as TGTGCCAGCAGCGTAGTTGGGACATGGGCGGATACGCAGTATTTT. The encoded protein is CASSVVGTWADTQYF.